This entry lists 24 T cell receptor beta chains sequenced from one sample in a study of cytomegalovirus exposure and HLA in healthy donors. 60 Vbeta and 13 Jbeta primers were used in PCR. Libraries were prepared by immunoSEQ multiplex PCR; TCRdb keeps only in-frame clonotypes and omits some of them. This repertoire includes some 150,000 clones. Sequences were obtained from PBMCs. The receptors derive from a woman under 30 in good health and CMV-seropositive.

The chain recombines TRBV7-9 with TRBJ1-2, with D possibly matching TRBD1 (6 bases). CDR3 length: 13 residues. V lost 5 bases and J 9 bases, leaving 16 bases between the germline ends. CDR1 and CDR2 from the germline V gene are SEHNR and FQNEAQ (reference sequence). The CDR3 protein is CASSPGTTGSYTF. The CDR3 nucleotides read TGTGCCAGCAGCCCCGGGACAACGGGTAGCTACACCTTC.

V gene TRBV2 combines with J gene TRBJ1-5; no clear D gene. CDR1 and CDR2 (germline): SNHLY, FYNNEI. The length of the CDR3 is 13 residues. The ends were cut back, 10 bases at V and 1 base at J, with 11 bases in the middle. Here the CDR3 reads CATTRESNQPQHF. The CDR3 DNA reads TGTGCCACCACACGGGAGAGCAATCAGCCCCAGCATTTT.

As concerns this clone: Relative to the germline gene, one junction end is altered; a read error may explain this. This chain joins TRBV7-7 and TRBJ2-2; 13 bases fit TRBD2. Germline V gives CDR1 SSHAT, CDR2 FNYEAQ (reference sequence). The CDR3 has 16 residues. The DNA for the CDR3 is TGTGCTAGCAGCCGACTAGCGGGGGGGAACACCGGGGAGCTGTTTTTT. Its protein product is CASSRLAGGNTGELFF.

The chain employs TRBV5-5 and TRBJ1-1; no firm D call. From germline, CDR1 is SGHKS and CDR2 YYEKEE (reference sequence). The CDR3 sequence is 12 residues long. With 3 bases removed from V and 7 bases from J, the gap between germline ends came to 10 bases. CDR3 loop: CASSSTGYEAFF. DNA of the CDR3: TGTGCCAGCAGCTCCACGGGGTATGAAGCTTTCTTT.

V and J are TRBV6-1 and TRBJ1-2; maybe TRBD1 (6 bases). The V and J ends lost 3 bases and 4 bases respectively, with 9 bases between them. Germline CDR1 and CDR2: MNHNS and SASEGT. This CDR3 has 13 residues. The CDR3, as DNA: TGTGCCAGCAGTGAGGGACACGGCTATGGCTACACCTTC. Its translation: CASSEGHGYGYTF.

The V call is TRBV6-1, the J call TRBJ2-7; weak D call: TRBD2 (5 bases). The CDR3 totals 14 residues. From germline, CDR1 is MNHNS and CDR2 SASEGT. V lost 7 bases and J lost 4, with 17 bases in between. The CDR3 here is CASTGIGGRYEQYF. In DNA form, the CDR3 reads TGTGCCAGCACAGGTATAGGAGGACGGTACGAGCAGTACTTC.

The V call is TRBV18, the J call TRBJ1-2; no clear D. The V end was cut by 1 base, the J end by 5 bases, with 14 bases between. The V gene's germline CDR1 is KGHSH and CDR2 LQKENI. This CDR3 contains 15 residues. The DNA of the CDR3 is TGTGCCAGCTCACCACAGACCTTGGAGGGTTATGGCTACACCTTC. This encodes CASSPQTLEGYGYTF.

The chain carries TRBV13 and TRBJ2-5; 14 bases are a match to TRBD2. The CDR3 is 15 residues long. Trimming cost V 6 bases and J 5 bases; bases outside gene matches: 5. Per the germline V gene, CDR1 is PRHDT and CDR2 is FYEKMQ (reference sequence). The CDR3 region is CASSRLAGGQETQYF. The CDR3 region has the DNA TGTGCCAGCAGTCGACTAGCGGGGGGGCAGGAGACCCAGTACTTC.

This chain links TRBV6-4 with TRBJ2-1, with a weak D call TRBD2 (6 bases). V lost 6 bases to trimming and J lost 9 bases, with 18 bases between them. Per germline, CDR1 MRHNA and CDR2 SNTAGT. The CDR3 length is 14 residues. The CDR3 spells CASRRELLIGEQFF. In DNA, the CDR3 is TGTGCCAGCAGGCGGGAACTCCTCATAGGTGAGCAGTTCTTC.

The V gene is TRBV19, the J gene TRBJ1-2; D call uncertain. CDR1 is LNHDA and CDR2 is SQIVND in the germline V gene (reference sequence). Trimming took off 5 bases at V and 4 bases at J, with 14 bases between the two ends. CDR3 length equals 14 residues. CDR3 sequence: CASSLRGMGYGYTF. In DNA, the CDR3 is TGTGCCAGTAGTCTCCGGGGTATGGGCTATGGCTACACCTTC.

This chain's CDR3 is CASSPDSNQPQHF. As DNA, the CDR3 is TGTGCCAGCAGTCCAGATAGCAATCAGCCCCAGCATTTT. The chain joins TRBV6-4 to TRBJ1-5; D call uncertain. The CDR3 is made up of 13 amino acids. The V gene lost 5 bases and the J gene lost 0 bases, with 5 bases spanning the gap. Per germline, CDR1 MRHNA and CDR2 SNTAGT.

Written as DNA, the CDR3 is TGTGCCAGCAGCTTGGGACAGCTTAATGAAAAACTGTTTTTT. This gives the protein CASSLGQLNEKLFF. The chain couples TRBV5-8 to TRBJ1-4, with D possibly TRBD1 on 5 matching bases. Per germline, CDR1 SGHTS and CDR2 YDEGEE. The germline V and J ends were trimmed by 0 bases and 4 bases, with 7 bases remaining between them. The CDR3 is made up of 14 amino acids.

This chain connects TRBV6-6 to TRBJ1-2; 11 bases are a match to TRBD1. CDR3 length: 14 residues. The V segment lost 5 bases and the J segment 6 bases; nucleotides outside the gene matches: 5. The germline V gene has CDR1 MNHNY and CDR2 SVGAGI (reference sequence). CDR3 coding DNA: TGTGCCAGCAGTGACATGGGACAGGGGGATGGCTACACCTTC. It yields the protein CASSDMGQGDGYTF.

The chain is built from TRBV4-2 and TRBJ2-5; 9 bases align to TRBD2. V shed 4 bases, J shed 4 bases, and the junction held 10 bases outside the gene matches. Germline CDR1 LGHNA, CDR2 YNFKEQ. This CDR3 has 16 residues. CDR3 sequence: CASSPSAGGQGETQYF. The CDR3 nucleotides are TGTGCCAGCAGCCCATCAGCGGGGGGCCAGGGAGAGACCCAGTACTTC.

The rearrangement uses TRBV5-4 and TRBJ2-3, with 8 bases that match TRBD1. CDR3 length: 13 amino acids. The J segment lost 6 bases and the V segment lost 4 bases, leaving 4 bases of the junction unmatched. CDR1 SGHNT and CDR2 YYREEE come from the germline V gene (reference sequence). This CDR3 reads CASSVTGADTQYF. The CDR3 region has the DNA TGTGCCAGCAGCGTGACAGGGGCGGATACGCAGTATTTT.

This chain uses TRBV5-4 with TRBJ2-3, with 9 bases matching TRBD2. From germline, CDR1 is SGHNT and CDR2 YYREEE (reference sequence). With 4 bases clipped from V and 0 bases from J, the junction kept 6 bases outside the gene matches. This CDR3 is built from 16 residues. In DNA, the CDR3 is TGTGCCAGCAGCGGGGAGCGGGGGGTGAGCACAGATACGCAGTATTTT. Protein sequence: CASSGERGVSTDTQYF. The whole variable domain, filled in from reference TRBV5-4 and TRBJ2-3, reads ETGVTQSPTHLIKTRGQQVTLRCSSQSGHNTVSWYQQALGQGPQFIFQYYREEENGRGNFPPRFSGLQFPNYSSELNVNALELDDSALYLCASSGERGVSTDTQYFGPGTRLTVL.

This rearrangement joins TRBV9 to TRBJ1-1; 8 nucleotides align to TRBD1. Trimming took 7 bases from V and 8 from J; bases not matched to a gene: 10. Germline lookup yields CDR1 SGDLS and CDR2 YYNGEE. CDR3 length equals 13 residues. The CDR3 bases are TGTGCCAGCCCTCCGGGACAGGTTAGGGAAGCTTTCTTT. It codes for CASPPGQVREAFF.

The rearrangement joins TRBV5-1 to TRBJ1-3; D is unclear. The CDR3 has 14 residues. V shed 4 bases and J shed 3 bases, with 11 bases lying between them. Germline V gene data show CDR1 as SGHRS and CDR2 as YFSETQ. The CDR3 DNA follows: TGCGCCAGCAGCCTGGCTACAGTTGGAAACACCATATATTTT. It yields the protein CASSLATVGNTIYF.

CDR3 DNA: TGTGCCAGCAGCGCTGACCTGGGTCACCTCGGGGGAACTGAAGCTTTCTTT. Amino acid sequence: CASSADLGHLGGTEAFF. The J gene is TRBJ1-1, the V gene TRBV9; weak D call: TRBD1 (5 bases). The V end lost 3 bases, the J end lost 5 bases, and 23 bases lay between the germline ends. This CDR3 has 17 residues. The germline V gene encodes CDR1 SGDLS and CDR2 YYNGEE.

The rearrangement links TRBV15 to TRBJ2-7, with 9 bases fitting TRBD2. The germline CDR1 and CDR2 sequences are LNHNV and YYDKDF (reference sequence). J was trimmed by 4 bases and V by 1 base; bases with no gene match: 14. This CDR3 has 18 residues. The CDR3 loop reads CATSRVGRREGRGYEQYF. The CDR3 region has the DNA TGTGCCACCAGCAGAGTCGGGAGGCGGGAGGGCCGGGGGTACGAGCAGTACTTC.

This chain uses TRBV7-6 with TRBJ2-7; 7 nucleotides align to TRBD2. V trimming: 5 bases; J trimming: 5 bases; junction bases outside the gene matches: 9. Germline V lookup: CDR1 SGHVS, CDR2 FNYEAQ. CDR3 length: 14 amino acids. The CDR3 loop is CASSAAGGSNEQYF. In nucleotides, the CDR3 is TGTGCCAGCAGCGCGGCGGGCGGGAGCAACGAGCAGTACTTC.

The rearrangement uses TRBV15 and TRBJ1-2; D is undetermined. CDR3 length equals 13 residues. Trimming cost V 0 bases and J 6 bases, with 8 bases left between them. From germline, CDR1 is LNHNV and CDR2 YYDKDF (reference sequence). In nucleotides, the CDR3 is TGTGCCACCAGCAGAGACATACGGGATGGCTACACCTTC. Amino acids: CATSRDIRDGYTF.

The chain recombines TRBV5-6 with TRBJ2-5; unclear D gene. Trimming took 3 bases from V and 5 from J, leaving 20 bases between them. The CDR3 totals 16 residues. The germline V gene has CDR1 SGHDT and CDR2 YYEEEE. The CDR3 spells CASSSLLGPARETQYF. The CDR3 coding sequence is TGTGCCAGCAGCTCCCTCCTAGGTCCGGCGAGGGAGACCCAGTACTTC.

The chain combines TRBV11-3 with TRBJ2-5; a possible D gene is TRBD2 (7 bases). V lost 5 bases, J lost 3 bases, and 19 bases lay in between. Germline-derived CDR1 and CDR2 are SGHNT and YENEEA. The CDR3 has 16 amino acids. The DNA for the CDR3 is TGTGCCAGCAGCGGTGGGGGGGCAGGGAGGGAAGAGACCCAGTACTTC. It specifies CASSGGGAGREETQYF.